Below are 25 T cell receptor beta chains sequenced from a single sample in a study of shared clonotypes between healthy human individuals. Using immunoSEQ multiplex PCR, the repertoire was profiled, and TCRdb retains in-frame clones only, with some absent. The repertoire has about 2.4 million clones, over 85% of them found once; the top ten carry approximately 0.37%. Sequenced material: naive CD4+ T cells from PBMCs. As for subset: CD45RA+ positively selected. The receptors here all came from a man between 18 and 35 years old in good health. Some clones in this sample may be carry-over from other donors' samples.

The chain links TRBV29-1 to TRBJ2-5, with a tentative D call TRBD2 (6 bases). CDR1 is SQVTM and CDR2 is ANQGSEA in the germline V gene. The V and J ends lost 7 bases and 1 base respectively, with 10 bases between them. The CDR3 consists of 12 residues. CDR3 protein: CSATSSQETQYF. In DNA, the CDR3 is TGCAGCGCCACTAGCAGCCAAGAGACCCAGTACTTC.

The chain couples TRBV19 to TRBJ2-4; 13 positions match TRBD2. Germline V gene data show CDR1 as LNHDA and CDR2 as SQIVND (reference sequence). Trimming removed 6 bases from V and 5 bases from J; junction bases left unmatched: 7. The CDR3 totals 16 residues. The CDR3 sequence is CASSRTSGSVENIQYF. In DNA, the CDR3 is TGTGCCAGTAGCCGGACTAGCGGGAGCGTCGAAAACATTCAGTACTTC.

The genes are TRBV6-1 and TRBJ2-1; TRBD2 matches at 10 bases. Looked up from germline, CDR1 is MNHNS and CDR2 is SASEGT. The V segment lost 8 bases and the J segment 7 bases; nucleotides outside the gene matches: 5. The CDR3 has 13 amino acids. Here the CDR3 reads CASGGLALNEQFF. The CDR3 nucleotides read TGTGCCAGCGGGGGACTAGCGTTAAATGAGCAGTTCTTC.

About this clone: The sample contains more than one DNA sequence encoding this CDR3. The chain couples TRBV5-6 to TRBJ1-2; a possible D gene is TRBD1 (6 bases). The V end was cut by 0 bases, the J end by 6 bases, with 9 bases between. CDR3 length: 13 amino acids. Germline V gene lookup returns CDR1 SGHDT and CDR2 YYEEEE. In DNA form, the CDR3 reads TGTGCCAGCAGCTTGGCCGGGGGCGATGGCTACACCTTC. Translated, it gives CASSLAGGDGYTF.

The chain carries TRBV5-8 and TRBJ1-3; possibly TRBD1 for D (5 bases). The CDR3 loop spans 17 amino acids. The V end lost 2 bases, the J end lost 3 bases, and 18 bases lay between the germline ends. Looked up from germline, CDR1 is SGHTS and CDR2 is YDEGEE. CDR3 region: CASSFELRGGGGNTIYF. Written as DNA, the CDR3 is TGTGCCAGCAGCTTCGAATTGAGGGGTGGTGGTGGAAACACCATATATTTT.

The chain is built from TRBV30 and TRBJ2-6; no firm D call. The V gene lost 0 bases and the J gene lost 0 bases, with 9 bases spanning the gap. Per germline, CDR1 GTSNPN and CDR2 SVGIG (reference sequence). The length of the CDR3 is 16 residues. The CDR3 DNA reads TGTGCCTGGAGTGTAAGCAGACCCTCTGGGGCCAACGTCCTGACTTTC. This encodes CAWSVSRPSGANVLTF. The entire variable domain, with the rest obtained from reference TRBV30 and TRBJ2-6, is as follows: SQTIHQWPATLVQPVGSPLSLECTVEGTSNPNLYWYRQAAGRGLQLLFYSVGIGQISSEVPQNLSASRPQDRQFILSSKKLLLSDSGFYLCAWSVSRPSGANVLTFGAGSRLTVL.

V and J are TRBV10-2 and TRBJ1-2; D perhaps matches TRBD1 (6 bases). The germline gives CDR1 WSHSY, CDR2 SAAADI. V dropped 6 bases and J dropped 1 base, with 12 bases sitting between them. This CDR3 is 14 amino acids long. The CDR3 sequence: CASSTDRSNYGYTF. CDR3 DNA sequence: TGCGCCAGCAGCACGGACAGAAGTAACTATGGCTACACCTTC.

Remarks on this clone: Germline is not matched at one junction end, which may reflect a read error. This sequence joins TRBV4-2 and TRBJ1-1; D is ambiguous. The CDR3 loop spans 14 amino acids. Per germline, CDR1 LGHNA and CDR2 YNFKEQ. The CDR3 protein is CASSRRGANAEAFF. For the CDR3, the DNA is TGTGCCAGCAGCCGGCGGGGAGCGAACGCTGAAGCTTTCTTT.

The chain has TRBV28 and TRBJ2-7; D gene ambiguous. The CDR3 covers 12 residues. Trimming pared 7 bases from V and 2 bases from J, leaving 9 bases between. Germline V gives CDR1 MDHEN, CDR2 SYDVKM. The CDR3 here is CASTTQPYEQYF. As DNA, the CDR3 is TGTGCCAGCACGACTCAGCCCTACGAGCAGTACTTC.

The CDR3 protein is CASSLRGGTQYF. The CDR3 coding sequence is TGTGCCAGCAGCTTACGCGGCGGGACCCAGTACTTC. The chain links TRBV7-2 to TRBJ2-5, with D uncertain. Between the trimmed V and J ends, which lost 2 bases and 7 bases, there was a span of 8 bases. This CDR3 contains 12 residues. CDR1 SGHTA and CDR2 FQGNSA come from the germline V gene.

As DNA, the CDR3 is TGTGCCAGCAGCTTAGGAGAGGGTCCCTGGGACACCATATATTTT. This sequence encodes CASSLGEGPWDTIYF. V gene TRBV7-2 combines with J gene TRBJ1-3, with D unclear. CDR3 length: 15 amino acids. With 1 base removed from V and 8 bases from J, the gap between germline ends came to 15 bases. Germline V gene data show CDR1 as SGHTA and CDR2 as FQGNSA.

The gene calls are TRBV27 and TRBJ2-5; D is unresolved. Germline-derived CDR1 and CDR2 are MNHEY and SMNVEV (reference sequence). This CDR3 has 16 amino acids. With 3 bases removed from V and 1 base from J, the gap between germline ends came to 15 bases. The CDR3 DNA reads as TGTGCCAGCAGTTTTTCAATAAGGACGGTCCAAGAGACCCAGTACTTC. The encoded protein is CASSFSIRTVQETQYF.

The chain recombines TRBV5-1 with TRBJ1-3; D gene ambiguous. The germline gives CDR1 SGHRS, CDR2 YFSETQ. The CDR3 runs to 15 residues. The ends were cut back, 0 bases at V and 1 base at J, with 8 bases in the middle. As DNA, the CDR3 is TGCGCCAGCAGCTTGGAGCCAGCTTCTGGAAACACCATATATTTT. It translates to CASSLEPASGNTIYF.

J is TRBJ2-7 and V is TRBV6-4; 12 bases map to TRBD2. Trimming cost V 9 bases and J 1 base; bases outside gene matches: 10. CDR1 and CDR2 (germline): MRHNA, SNTAGT. The CDR3 is 16 residues long. As DNA, the CDR3 is TGTGCCAGAGACCTGACCCTAGCGGGAGGGTCCTACGAGCAGTACTTC. Translated, it gives CARDLTLAGGSYEQYF.

The genes are TRBV28 and TRBJ1-3; maybe TRBD1 (6 bases). The V end lost 6 bases, the J end lost 1 base, and 10 bases lay between the germline ends. This CDR3 contains 14 residues. CDR1 is MDHEN and CDR2 is SYDVKM in the germline V gene. CDR3 sequence: CASRSTGSGNTIYF. In DNA, the CDR3 is TGTGCCAGCAGGTCAACAGGGTCTGGAAACACCATATATTTT.

The V gene is TRBV15, the J gene TRBJ2-7, with 13 bases identical to TRBD2. CDR1 is LNHNV, CDR2 YYDKDF, per germline (reference sequence). J lost 1 base, V lost 1 base, and 7 bases had no gene match. This CDR3 comprises 18 residues. Written as DNA, the CDR3 is TGTGCCACCAGCAGAGTAACAGGGGGACTAGCGGGATCCTACGAGCAGTACTTC. Its protein product is CATSRVTGGLAGSYEQYF.

About this clone: The sample has other DNA sequences that encode this CDR3 too. The V and J genes are TRBV28 and TRBJ2-2, with D perhaps TRBD2 (6 bases). CDR3 length: 15 residues. V lost 3 bases to trimming and J lost 0 bases, with 8 bases between them. Looked up from germline, CDR1 is MDHEN and CDR2 is SYDVKM. The CDR3 spells CASSLGGTNTGELFF. The CDR3 nucleotides are TGTGCCAGCAGTTTGGGAGGAACGAACACCGGGGAGCTGTTTTTT.

The rearrangement links TRBV6-6 to TRBJ2-7; no clear D. Trimming removed 8 bases at V and 5 bases at J, with 13 bases between. The CDR3 has 12 residues. Germline V lookup: CDR1 MNHNY, CDR2 SVGAGI (reference sequence). Here the CDR3 reads CASSVLLHEQYF. The CDR3 nucleotides read TGTGCCAGCTCTGTCTTACTACACGAGCAGTACTTC.

V gene TRBV4-2 combines with J gene TRBJ2-7, with 10 bases fitting TRBD1. This CDR3 has 14 amino acids. The germline V gene encodes CDR1 LGHNA and CDR2 YNFKEQ. V was pared by 7 bases and J by 6 bases, with 9 bases of the junction left unmatched. DNA of the CDR3: TGTGCCAGCAACATGGACAGGGGGTCCCCCGAGCAGTACTTC. Residues: CASNMDRGSPEQYF.

Remarks on this clone: At the DNA level, this CDR3 is encoded by other sequences in the same sample as well. The rearrangement joins TRBV9 to TRBJ2-3; D ambiguous. Trimming pared 0 bases from V and 6 bases from J, leaving 8 bases between. The CDR3 loop spans 13 amino acids. Per germline, CDR1 SGDLS and CDR2 YYNGEE. CDR3 protein: CASSVDEVDTQYF. CDR3 sequence (DNA): TGTGCCAGCAGCGTAGACGAAGTGGATACGCAGTATTTT.

The rearrangement uses TRBV6-1 and TRBJ2-7, with D possibly called TRBD1 or TRBD2 (6 bases each). This CDR3 comprises 14 residues. The germline V gene has CDR1 MNHNS and CDR2 SASEGT. V shed 6 bases and J shed 0 bases, with 12 bases lying between them. CDR3 bases: TGTGCCAGCAGGACGACGGGGGCCTCCTACGAGCAGTACTTC. This gives the protein CASRTTGASYEQYF.

The chain employs TRBV5-4 and TRBJ2-1, with D uncertain. The CDR3 contains 11 residues. The ends were cut back, 4 bases at V and 8 bases at J, with 7 bases in the middle. CDR1 is SGHNT, CDR2 YYREEE, per germline (reference sequence). The CDR3 DNA follows: TGTGCCAGCAGCCTTAAGGATGAGCAGTTCTTC. It yields the protein CASSLKDEQFF.

The chain is built from TRBV6-1 and TRBJ2-1; 7 nucleotides line up with TRBD2. The CDR3 has 14 amino acids. Germline loops: CDR1 MNHNS, CDR2 SASEGT. The J segment lost 10 bases and the V segment lost 5 bases, leaving 11 bases of the junction unmatched. The DNA for the CDR3 is TGTGCCAGCAGTTTGGGACTACCCATGAAGGAGCAGTTCTTC. Translated, it gives CASSLGLPMKEQFF.

This chain connects TRBV28 to TRBJ1-5; unclear D gene. This CDR3 region has 16 residues. Germline V gives CDR1 MDHEN, CDR2 SYDVKM. V was trimmed by 1 base and J by 0 bases, leaving 10 bases between them. The DNA of the CDR3 is TGTGCCAGCAGTTTATATCCGGGTCGTAGCAATCAGCCCCAGCATTTT. Amino acid sequence: CASSLYPGRSNQPQHF.

The chain employs TRBV4-2 and TRBJ2-7; possible D gene TRBD1, 5 bases. V was trimmed by 3 bases and J by 2 bases, leaving 14 bases between them. This CDR3 has 15 amino acids. Germline CDR1 reads LGHNA; CDR2 reads YNFKEQ. The CDR3 here is CASSQANRRPYEQYF. The CDR3 DNA sequence: TGTGCCAGCAGCCAGGCAAACAGGCGCCCCTACGAGCAGTACTTC.